This T cell receptor (beta chain) was captured in a study of blood T cell repertoires in COVID-19. This CDR3 is 16 amino acids long. Germline assignment: CDR1 MDHEN and CDR2 SYDVKM. V lost 8 bases and J 7 bases, leaving 27 bases between the germline ends. Sequencing was performed with immunoSEQ multiplex PCR; in TCRdb, only in-frame clones are kept and a portion is missing. Counted here are some 78,000 clones, nearly 90% occurring once; the ten biggest clones make up roughly 4%. This receptor was identified in a woman aged 80 or older with active or convalescent COVID-19. Sequencing input: peripheral blood. The chain combines TRBV28 with TRBJ2-7; D possibly corresponds to TRBD2 (6 bases). The CDR3 nucleotides read TGTGCCAGCCAGTCGAAACCGATGACGGGGGAATTTGAGCAGTACTTC. The encoded protein is CASQSKPMTGEFEQYF. The entire variable domain, with the rest obtained from reference TRBV28 and TRBJ2-7, is as follows: DVKVTQSSRYLVKRTGEKVFLECVQDMDHENMFWYRQDPGLGLRLIYFSYDVKMKEKGDIPEGYSVSREKKERFSLILESASTNQTSMYLCASQSKPMTGEFEQYFGPGTRLTVT.